This is a list of T cell receptor beta chains from one sample in a study of radiotherapy plus CTLA-4 blockade in lung cancer. Sequencing used immunoSEQ multiplex PCR; TCRdb keeps in-frame clones, though not all of them. The sample gives more than 100,000 clones, 90% of which show up once; 5.5% to 7% is in the top ten. This specimen was peripheral blood, taken from a patient treated with radiotherapy plus ipilimumab. The receptors derive from a human donor with non-small cell lung cancer that progressed on radiotherapy plus ipilimumab. Both conserved end residues are part of each CDR3. Each record gives: V gene, clone size, J gene, D gene, CDR3 DNA, CDR3 protein. The D gene is left open where the match is weak. Size tells how often a clone was seen (once, few, many) or the class of an expanded clone, and some rows leave it out.

>TRBV29-1|.|TRBJ2-3|.
TGCAGCGTTGGTAAGGAGGCCGTCACAGATACGCAGTATTTT
CSVGKEAVTDTQYF
>TRBV29-1|.|TRBJ2-5|TRBD1
TGCAGCGCTGAACCCCAGGACAGGGGGCAAGAGACCCAGTACTTC
CSAEPQDRGQETQYF
>TRBV29-1|.|TRBJ2-7|.
TGCAGCGTTGGAGGGTGGGGCGAGCAGTACTTC
CSVGGWGEQYF
>TRBV7-9|few|TRBJ2-5|.
TGTGCCAGCAGCTTACGGGGGGAGACCCAGTACTTC
CASSLRGETQYF
>TRBV7-8|.|TRBJ2-3|TRBD2
TGTGCCAGCAGCATACTAGCGGGAGAAGTAGATACGCAGTATTTT
CASSILAGEVDTQYF
>TRBV5-1|.|TRBJ2-1|TRBD2
TGCGCCAGCAGCCCGGGGACTAGCGGGAGGGCCAGCGAGCAGTTCTTC
CASSPGTSGRASEQFF
>TRBV7-9|.|TRBJ1-4|TRBD1
TGTGCCAGCAGCTCCACAGGGGTACTTAATGAAAAACTGTTTTTT
CASSSTGVLNEKLFF
>TRBV5-1|.|TRBJ2-2|.
TGCGCCAGCAACCCCAGAGGAAGAGGTAACACCGGGGAGCTGTTTTTT
CASNPRGRGNTGELFF
>TRBV2|once|TRBJ2-4|TRBD1
TGTGCCAGCAGAGCCGGGACAGTCTCTAACATTCAGTACTTC
CASRAGTVSNIQYF
>TRBV5-1|once|TRBJ1-1|TRBD1
TGCGCCAGCAGCCTCCGGACAGGGGAAGGAACTGAAGCTTTCTTT
CASSLRTGEGTEAFF
>TRBV18|.|TRBJ2-3|TRBD2
TGTGCCAGCTCACCCGGGACTAGCGGAGCGGGGGATACGCAGTATTTT
CASSPGTSGAGDTQYF
>TRBV18|.|TRBJ2-7|TRBD1
TGTGCCAGCTCAACCCTGGGACAGAAGAACGAGCAGTACTTC
CASSTLGQKNEQYF
>TRBV6-5|.|TRBJ1-2|.
TGTGCCAGCAGTTACTTTGGAGAGGGGTTGGGCTATGGCTACACCTTC
CASSYFGEGLGYGYTF
>TRBV7-9|.|TRBJ2-3|TRBD2
TGTGCCAGCAGCCTCGGACTAGCGGCAGATACGCAGTATTTT
CASSLGLAADTQYF
>TRBV10-2|.|TRBJ1-1|.
TGCGCCAGCAGCCAGGGACCCCAAGCTTTCTTT
CASSQGPQAFF
>TRBV20-1|once|TRBJ2-1|.
TGCAGTGCTAGAAGACTAGAGCAGTTCTTC
CSARRLEQFF
>TRBV19|.|TRBJ1-5|TRBD1
TGTGCCAGTAGTATTGGACAGGGAGGGGGCTATAGCAATCAGCCCCAGCATTTT
CASSIGQGGGYSNQPQHF
>TRBV19|.|TRBJ1-2|.
TGTGCCAGTGTTACACGGAACTATGGCTACACCTTC
CASVTRNYGYTF
>TRBV9|.|TRBJ1-4|TRBD1
TGTGCCAGCAGCTCCGGGGACAGGGATAATGAAAAACTGTTTTTT
CASSSGDRDNEKLFF
>TRBV6-5|.|TRBJ2-7|TRBD1
TGTGCCAGCAGGGGACAGGTGAACTCCTACGAGCAGTACTTC
CASRGQVNSYEQYF
>TRBV7-9|.|TRBJ2-2|.
TGTGCCAGCAGCGAACGGGGCACCGGGGAGCTGTTTTTT
CASSERGTGELFF
>TRBV5-1|once|TRBJ2-6|TRBD2
TGCGCCAGCGGGGGGGACGGCTCTGGGGCCAACGTCCTGACTTTC
CASGGDGSGANVLTF
>TRBV19|.|TRBJ1-5|.
TGTGCCAGTAGTAAAGGTTCCTTTCAGCCCCAGCATTTT
CASSKGSFQPQHF
>TRBV5-4|.|TRBJ2-1|TRBD2
TGTGCCAGCAGCTTGACGACTAGCCCCTACAATGAGCAGTTCTTC
CASSLTTSPYNEQFF
>TRBV30|once|TRBJ1-5|TRBD1
TGTGCCTGGAGTGGGACGGACAGGGCGGCACCCCAGCATTTT
CAWSGTDRAAPQHF
>TRBV5-1|.|TRBJ2-1|TRBD2
TGCGCCAGCAGCGCCTACCCCCTAGCGGGGCAATCCTACAATGAGCAGTTCTTC
CASSAYPLAGQSYNEQFF